These 14 T cell receptor beta chains were sequenced from one sample in a study of T cells in Graves' hyperthyroidism and ophthalmopathy. Amplification of TCR beta CDR3 regions used RNA as the template. The HTBI primer set drove a first-round RT-PCR of the TCR CDR3. TCRdb recomputed calls from the multiplex PCR reads with MiXCR, one row per CDR3 protein. This table holds around 620,000 distinct CDR3 sequences, 13% to 15% found once. The sample consisted of blood. The receptors derive from a woman between 18 and 29 years old with Graves' ophthalmopathy.

This clonotype was picked up many times. The rearrangement uses TRBV7-8 and TRBJ2-3; D might be TRBD2 (6 bases). Germline lookup yields CDR1 SGHVS and CDR2 FQNEAQ. This CDR3 region has 16 residues. V was shortened by 5 bases and J by 4 bases, with 19 bases between the two germline ends. The CDR3 coding sequence is TGTGCCAGCAGCCTAGGAAGGCGGGGAATGTCAGATACGCAGTATTTT. Translating it yields CASSLGRRGMSDTQYF.

The table lists this clonotype with many counts. The CDR3 bases are TGTGCCAGCAGTTTTATGGCAGCGAACACCGGGGAGCTGTTTTTT. Its translation is CASSFMAANTGELFF. V is TRBV12-3 or TRBV12-4 and J is TRBJ2-2, with D unresolved. This CDR3 region has 15 residues. V was shortened by 3 bases and J by 0 bases, with 8 bases between the two germline ends.

There are a few counts of this clonotype. The V and J genes are TRBV4-2 and TRBJ2-3; no clear D. CDR1 and CDR2 (germline): LGHNA, YNFKEQ. Trimming pared 0 bases from V and 1 base from J, leaving 14 bases between. The CDR3 loop spans 17 amino acids. CDR3 coding DNA: TGTGCCAGCAGCCAAGATACTGGCGGAAGAGGCACAGATACGCAGTATTTT. This gives the protein CASSQDTGGRGTDTQYF.

This clonotype was counted at least ten times. The gene calls are TRBV20-1 and TRBJ2-7; D gene uncertain. Trimming shortened V by 3 bases and J by 3 bases, and 9 bases separated the two germline ends. This CDR3 region has 12 residues. Germline CDR1 and CDR2: DFQATT and SNEGSKA (reference sequence). CDR3 nucleotide sequence: TGCAGTGCTAGGAGTCCACTCTACGAGCAGTACTTC. Translated: CSARSPLYEQYF.

This clonotype occurred a few times. The chain uses TRBV28 and TRBJ1-2; the D gene is possibly TRBD1 (6 bases). Germline loops: CDR1 MDHEN, CDR2 SYDVKM. Trimming took 6 bases from V and 4 from J, leaving 21 bases between them. The CDR3 is 16 amino acids. Here the CDR3 reads CASSLLQGRHLYGYTF. CDR3 sequence (DNA): TGTGCCAGCAGCCTTCTACAGGGTCGGCACCTCTATGGCTACACCTTC.

Many counts were recorded for this clonotype. The chain carries TRBV5-6 and TRBJ1-5, with a possible D match to TRBD1 (5 bases). The CDR3 is 16 amino acids. The germline V gene has CDR1 SGHDT and CDR2 YYEEEE. The germline V and J ends were trimmed by 0 bases and 6 bases, with 16 bases remaining between them. CDR3 DNA sequence: TGTGCCAGCAGCTTGGGAATGGGGACTTCTGTTCAGCCCCAGCATTTT. Its translation: CASSLGMGTSVQPQHF.

This chain uses TRBV7-9 with TRBJ2-7; 7 bases align to TRBD2. The J segment lost 2 bases and the V segment lost 5 bases, leaving 6 bases of the junction unmatched. Germline V gene data show CDR1 as SEHNR and CDR2 as FQNEAQ (reference sequence). The CDR3 has 14 residues. CDR3 DNA sequence: TGTGCCAGCAGCCCGAGCGGGACCACCTACGAGCAGTACTTC. Its translation is CASSPSGTTYEQYF.

This clonotype has only a few counts. The V call is TRBV4-1, the J call TRBJ2-2, with 10 nucleotides matching TRBD2. With V trimmed by 4 bases and J by 10 bases, 21 bases remained unmatched. Germline assignment: CDR1 MGHRA and CDR2 YSYEKL. This CDR3 has 19 residues. The CDR3 DNA follows: TGCGCCAGCAGCCGGGGGGGACAGGTGCTAGCGGGAGTGGGGGAGGAGCTGTTTTTT. The encoded protein is CASSRGGQVLAGVGEELFF.

This clonotype has ten or more counts. V and J are TRBV2 and TRBJ2-1; 10 bases are shared with TRBD1. V gave up 5 bases and J gave up 8 bases; unmatched junction bases: 6. The CDR3 has 14 amino acids. CDR1 SNHLY and CDR2 FYNNEI come from the germline V gene. The CDR3: CASSPGQGFDEQFF. The CDR3, as DNA: TGTGCCAGCAGTCCGGGACAGGGGTTCGATGAGCAGTTCTTC. Together with reference TRBV2 and TRBJ2-1, the CDR3 gives the full variable domain: EPEVTQTPSHQVTQMGQEVILRCVPISNHLYFYWYRQILGQKVEFLVSFYNNEISEKSEIFDDQFSVERPDGSNFTLKIRSTKLEDSAMYFCASSPGQGFDEQFFGPGTRLTVL.

In its sample, this clonotype was seen many times. The chain recombines TRBV20-1 with TRBJ2-3; D remains ambiguous. Germline CDR1 and CDR2: DFQATT and SNEGSKA (reference sequence). The CDR3 loop spans 16 amino acids. Trimming cost V 0 bases and J 2 bases, with 15 bases left between them. Here the CDR3 DNA reads TGCAGTGCTAGAGATCCGGGTCGTCAGATCACAGATACGCAGTATTTT. This encodes CSARDPGRQITDTQYF.

In this sample, this clonotype turned up many times. The chain joins TRBV7-3 to TRBJ2-1, with no clear D. Deletions cut 5 bases from V and 4 bases from J, with 12 bases between. The CDR3 is made up of 14 amino acids. CDR1 is SGHTA, CDR2 FQGTGA, per germline. CDR3 coding DNA: TGTGCCAGCAGCCGCAGAGGACGGTACAATGAGCAGTTCTTC. It codes for CASSRRGRYNEQFF.

This clonotype has a count of ten or more. The rearrangement links TRBV9 to TRBJ2-5, with D tentatively TRBD1 (5 bases). The CDR3 sequence is 14 residues long. From germline, CDR1 is SGDLS and CDR2 YYNGEE. The V end lost 0 bases, the J end lost 5 bases, and 11 bases lay between the germline ends. The CDR3, as DNA: TGTGCCAGCAGCGTAGCGCCGAAGGGGGAGACCCAGTACTTC. Its translation: CASSVAPKGETQYF.

J is TRBJ1-2 and V is TRBV29-1, with D uncertain. V lost 0 bases, J lost 0 bases, and 11 bases lay in between. Germline-derived CDR1 and CDR2 are SQVTM and ANQGSEA. This CDR3 has 15 amino acids. CDR3 residues: CSVEDPQSTNYGYTF. CDR3 DNA: TGCAGCGTTGAAGATCCCCAGAGTACTAACTATGGCTACACCTTC.

There are many counts of this clonotype. The chain employs TRBV6-1 and TRBJ1-1, with D possibly being TRBD1 (5 bases). Germline CDR1 and CDR2: MNHNS and SASEGT. This CDR3 comprises 18 residues. Trimming removed 6 bases from V and 2 bases from J, with 25 bases in between. This CDR3 is CASRTSVNLLTANTEAFF. DNA for the CDR3: TGTGCCAGCAGAACCTCGGTCAACCTCTTGACAGCCAACACTGAAGCTTTCTTT.